The 5 T cell receptor beta chains presented below share a single source sample, sequenced in a study of identical twins. TCRdb processed the 5' RACE reads anew with MiXCR; each CDR3 protein has one entry. The sample lists some 1,600,000 distinct CDR3 sequences; 32% were seen once. The specimen was cord blood. These receptors all stem from a newborn girl in good health.

The V gene is TRBV10-3, the J gene TRBJ1-6, with D perhaps TRBD1 (5 bases). Germline V gene sequence: CDR1 ENHRY, CDR2 SYGVKD. Trimming pared 6 bases from V and 6 bases from J, leaving 15 bases between. The CDR3 is made up of 15 amino acids. The CDR3 protein is CAISGGQALNSPLHF. The DNA of the CDR3 is TGTGCCATCAGCGGAGGACAAGCCCTTAATTCACCCCTCCACTTT.

The gene calls are TRBV3-1 and TRBJ1-5, with D perhaps matching TRBD1 (5 bases). Germline loops: CDR1 LGHDT, CDR2 YNNKEL (reference sequence). The V end lost 1 base, the J end lost 1 base, and 8 bases lay between the germline ends. This CDR3 is 15 amino acids long. As DNA, the CDR3 is TGTGCCAGCAGCCAAGGGGGGTCGAGCAATCAGCCCCAGCATTTT. Protein sequence: CASSQGGSSNQPQHF. The full variable domain, in which reference TRBV3-1 and TRBJ1-5 provide the parts outside the CDR3, is DTAVSQTPKYLVTQMGNDKSIKCEQNLGHDTMYWYKQDSKKFLKIMFSYNNKELIINETVPNRFSPKSPDKAHLNLHINSLELGDSAVYFCASSQGGSSNQPQHFGDGTRLSIL.

The chain combines TRBV20-1 with TRBJ1-2; the D gene is possibly TRBD1 (6 bases). Trimming cost V 2 bases and J 6 bases, with 7 bases left between them. Germline V gene sequence: CDR1 DFQATT, CDR2 SNEGSKA (reference sequence). This CDR3 spans 11 amino acids. CDR3: CSARKGDGYTF. The CDR3, as DNA: TGCAGTGCTAGAAAGGGGGATGGCTACACCTTC.

This clonotype was recorded only once. This may arise from a read error, as a much more abundant clone is one base away. V is TRBV10-3 and J is TRBJ2-5, with unresolved D. The CDR3 runs to 12 residues. The germline V gene has CDR1 ENHRY and CDR2 SYGVKD. Here the CDR3 DNA reads TGTGCCATCAGTGGACATCAAGAGGCCCAGTACTTC. This translates into CAISGHQEAQYF.

Only a few counts were recorded for this clonotype. The chain's CDR3 is CASKRTSTYEQYF. CDR3 nucleotides: TGTGCCAGTAAACGGACTAGTACCTACGAGCAGTACTTC. The chain joins TRBV19 to TRBJ2-7; the match to TRBD2 covers 7 bases. The CDR3 is 13 amino acids. CDR1 is LNHDA and CDR2 is SQIVND in the germline V gene (reference sequence). With V trimmed by 7 bases and J by 2 bases, 5 bases remained unmatched.